This T cell receptor (beta chain) was found in a study of OX40 agonist ivuxolimab in advanced cancers. About the study as a whole: Ivuxolimab was an agonistic, fully human IgG2 monoclonal antibody directed against OX40 (CD134), a costimulatory receptor. Patients were allowed to have had prior anti-PD-1, anti-PD-L1 or anti-CTLA-4 therapy, and 30% to 40% of the dose-escalation patients had been treated with checkpoint inhibitors. Partial responses were achieved by three dose-escalation patients, of whom one had hepatocellular carcinoma and two had cutaneous melanoma. The paper covers the monotherapy dose-escalation part of the phase I ivuxolimab trial, which included N of about 50 patients. The point of sequencing TCRbeta in the periphery was to test whether ivuxolimab changed TCR sequence diversity and drove clonal T-cell expansion. In the dose-escalation cohort, roughly 80% of patients were male, and the mean age was approximately 60 years, with a range of about 20 to 90. Intravenous ivuxolimab was administered to patients every 2 weeks at six dose levels: 0.01, 0.1, 0.3, 1.5, 3 and 10 mg/kg. Among the approximately 54 dose-escalation patients, about 19 had hepatocellular carcinoma, 15 or so melanoma, 9 renal cell carcinoma and 9 head and neck cancer.

A word on this clone: Its antigen specificity is not known. Base qualities are not recorded, but no much larger clone differs from it by a single base.

Overall results and qualifications from the work: After ivuxolimab, more expanded clones were found on average in CD8+ T cells than in CD4+ T cells. At doses of 0.1 to 3.0 mg/kg, clonal expansion of both CD4+ and CD8+ blood T cells was observed from baseline to week 6. In the 0.1-3.0 mg/kg groups, partial responders were among the patients with the lowest normalized peripheral clonal expansion, particularly in CD8+ T cells. Low levels of normalized T-cell clonal expansion were also seen in some nonresponding patients. Which antigens the clonally expanded peripheral T cells were specific for was not determined.

For sequencing of the TCRbeta CDR3 region, genomic DNA was extracted from the sorted cells. The immunoSEQ Assay was used for sequencing of TCRbeta CDR3 regions. The table was pulled from immuneACCESS by TCRdb, which kept in-frame rearrangements only. Such tables lose some clones; where checked, under half of the loss comes from unresolved V genes, and the rest has no known cause. The sample table lists about 91,000 clones, 85% to 90% of them with a count of one. The top ten clonotypes cover around 2% of the sample. The trial excluded patients who had a history of autoimmune disease or were on systemic immunosuppression. Peripheral blood for TCR sequencing was drawn from every dose cohort at baseline, at cycle 4 day 1 and at cycle 7 day 1. The samples were drawn from a first-in-human, open-label, multicenter phase I dose-escalation trial of ivuxolimab. Adults with locally advanced or metastatic head and neck squamous cell, hepatocellular, melanoma or renal cell carcinoma were enrolled in the trial. Before TCR sequencing, CD4+ T cells and CD8+ T cells were sorted from peripheral blood as separate populations.

Including the terminal cysteine and phenylalanine, the CDR3 comprises 16 residues. Only CDR3 DNA is held: 48 bases, read in frame from base 1. V is trimmed back by 4 bases and J by 3 bases, and the junction contains 10 bases that no gene match accounts for. Taken from the germline V gene, the CDR1 and CDR2 loops are SGHRS and YFSETQ. The sequence joins TRBV5-1 to TRBJ2-1; 7 junctional bases match TRBD1. The input for sequencing was CD4+ or CD8+ T cells sorted from blood, taken in a trial of the OX40 agonist ivuxolimab. The receptor's source is an adult with an advanced solid tumor such as melanoma, head and neck, liver or kidney cancer. CDR3 reads: CASSGVRGTIYNEQFF. The nucleotide sequence is given as TGCGCCAGCAGCGGAGTCAGGGGGACAATCTACAATGAGCAGTTCTTC.